This entry lists 20 T cell receptor beta chains sequenced from one sample in a study of OX40 agonist ivuxolimab in advanced cancers. Data came from immunoSEQ multiplex PCR; TCRdb stores just in-frame clones and leaves some out. Among roughly 100,000 clones listed, around 90% were seen once. Source: CD4+ or CD8+ T cells sorted from blood, taken in a trial of the OX40 agonist ivuxolimab. Receptors were obtained from an adult with an advanced solid tumor such as melanoma, head and neck, liver or kidney cancer.

This clone has only a few counts. This chain joins TRBV5-8 and TRBJ1-4; D is ambiguous. CDR3 length equals 14 residues. Between the trimmed V and J ends, which lost 4 bases and 0 bases, there was a span of 7 bases. Germline CDR1 and CDR2: SGHTS and YDEGEE. The CDR3 reads CASSLIATNEKLFF. CDR3 DNA: TGTGCCAGCAGCCTCATTGCAACTAATGAAAAACTGTTTTTT.

The chain employs TRBV4-1 and TRBJ2-5; D call uncertain. Germline-derived CDR1 and CDR2 are MGHRA and YSYEKL. The CDR3 loop spans 11 amino acids. V was trimmed by 7 bases and J by 4 bases, leaving 7 bases between them. This CDR3 reads CASKSGETQYF. The CDR3 DNA is TGCGCCAGCAAGAGTGGAGAGACCCAGTACTTC.

This chain links TRBV15 with TRBJ2-2; no firm D call. Per germline, CDR1 LNHNV and CDR2 YYDKDF (reference sequence). CDR3 length equals 15 residues. The ends were cut back, 5 bases at V and 5 bases at J, with 15 bases in the middle. The CDR3 protein is CATSGFQPMTGELFF. For the CDR3, the DNA is TGTGCCACCAGCGGGTTTCAGCCCATGACCGGGGAGCTGTTTTTT. The variable domain in full, with the rest retrieved from reference TRBV15 and TRBJ2-2, is DAMVIQNPRYQVTQFGKPVTLSCSQTLNHNVMYWYQQKSSQAPKLLFHYYDKDFNNEADTPDNFQSRRPNTSFCFLDIRSPGLGDTAMYLCATSGFQPMTGELFFGEGSRLTVL.

This chain links TRBV23-1 with TRBJ2-7; tentative D call: TRBD2 (6 bases). TRBV23-1 counts as an open reading frame of uncertain function. Trimming took off 8 bases at V and 3 bases at J, with 26 bases between the two ends. The CDR3 has 17 residues. The CDR3 sequence: CASFPSWEERLDYEQYF. The CDR3 DNA reads TGCGCCAGCTTCCCCAGTTGGGAGGAGCGACTAGACTACGAGCAGTACTTC.

V is TRBV29-1 and J is TRBJ1-1; no clear D. Germline values: CDR1 SQVTM, CDR2 ANQGSEA. The CDR3 contains 13 residues. The germline V and J ends were trimmed by 7 bases and 0 bases, with 12 bases remaining between them. CDR3 sequence (DNA): TGCAGCGCCGAAGGTCCAGTGAACACTGAAGCTTTCTTT. Residues: CSAEGPVNTEAFF.

The chain uses TRBV4-1 and TRBJ2-3, with 9 bases fitting TRBD2. Germline V gene sequence: CDR1 MGHRA, CDR2 YSYEKL. With V trimmed by 4 bases and J by 1 base, 3 bases remained unmatched. The CDR3 covers 15 residues. CDR3 nucleotides: TGCGCCAGCAGCCTGCGGGGGGGCGGCACAGATACGCAGTATTTT. This translates into CASSLRGGGTDTQYF.

This chain joins TRBV5-1 and TRBJ2-5; TRBD2 might be the D (5 bases). Judging by the DNA end, TRBJ2-7 fits better; the J call may be wrong. CDR1 and CDR2 (germline): SGHRS, YFSETQ. This CDR3 region has 13 residues. Here the CDR3 DNA reads TGCGCCAGCAGCTTAGCGGCTGCCTACGAGCAGTACTTC. This gives the protein CASSLAAAYEQYF.

This rearrangement joins TRBV6-1 to TRBJ1-1, with TRBD1 matching over 7 bases. The CDR3 is made up of 16 amino acids. Trimming cost V 1 base and J 5 bases; bases outside gene matches: 10. Germline V gene sequence: CDR1 MNHNS, CDR2 SASEGT. In nucleotides, the CDR3 is TGTGCCAGCAGTGAAGAGTATTGGTCAGGGGGGACTGAAGCTTTCTTT. The encoded protein is CASSEEYWSGGTEAFF.

This sequence joins TRBV25-1 and TRBJ2-7; 7 bases are shared with TRBD2. The CDR3 has 16 amino acids. From germline, CDR1 is MGHDK and CDR2 SYGVNS. The J segment lost 3 bases and the V segment lost 3 bases, leaving 11 bases of the junction unmatched. Here the CDR3 reads CASSDWENGEGYEQYF. The CDR3 DNA is TGTGCCAGCAGTGACTGGGAGAACGGGGAGGGCTACGAGCAGTACTTC.

The chain joins TRBV6-1 to TRBJ1-6; D uncertain. The CDR3 consists of 14 residues. Germline V CDR1 and CDR2: MNHNS, SASEGT. The germline V and J ends were trimmed by 6 bases and 13 bases, with 19 bases remaining between them. The CDR3 region is CASRSRATLGPLHF. CDR3 coding DNA: TGTGCCAGCAGGTCCCGGGCCACATTGGGGCCCCTCCACTTT.

The chain combines TRBV7-8 with TRBJ2-5; 10 bases map to TRBD2. The J segment lost 4 bases and the V segment lost 6 bases, leaving 11 bases of the junction unmatched. Germline assignment: CDR1 SGHVS and CDR2 FQNEAQ. The CDR3 length is 16 residues. The CDR3, as DNA: TGTGCCAGCAGTTATTTAGGGACTAGCGCCCCAGAGACCCAGTACTTC. Translated, it gives CASSYLGTSAPETQYF.

This chain uses TRBV29-1 with TRBJ2-1; no definite D call. There are 11 residues in the CDR3. V was clipped by 0 bases and J by 14 bases, with 11 bases between them. CDR1 and CDR2 (germline): SQVTM, ANQGSEA. CDR3: CSVEDPPGKFF. CDR3 bases: TGCAGCGTTGAAGATCCCCCTGGAAAGTTCTTC.

The V gene is TRBV4-1, the J gene TRBJ2-6; D not certain. V was shortened by 0 bases and J by 0 bases, with 21 bases between the two germline ends. Per the germline V gene, CDR1 is MGHRA and CDR2 is YSYEKL. This CDR3 region has 21 residues. The CDR3 DNA sequence: TGCGCCAGCAGCCAAGAAGGCCTACCGTCGCCCCTAGGCTCTGGGGCCAACGTCCTGACTTTC. Its translation: CASSQEGLPSPLGSGANVLTF.

The chain's CDR3 is CASSLEGDTQYF. CDR3 nucleotides: TGTGCCAGCAGCTTGGAAGGCGATACGCAGTATTTT. This chain links TRBV5-5 with TRBJ2-3; the D is unclear. Germline CDR1 SGHKS, CDR2 YYEKEE (reference sequence). The CDR3 length is 12 residues. V was shortened by 0 bases and J by 6 bases, with 5 bases between the two germline ends.

The rearrangement joins TRBV19 to TRBJ2-7; D remains ambiguous. This CDR3 spans 13 amino acids. The V end lost 10 bases, the J end lost 3 bases, and 16 bases lay between the germline ends. CDR1 is LNHDA, CDR2 SQIVND, per germline (reference sequence). The CDR3 DNA follows: TGTGCCACCAGTTTTGCCCTGGACTACGAGCAGTACTTC. Amino acid sequence: CATSFALDYEQYF.

The sample holds one count of this clone. CDR3 in amino acids: CASSALLAGGQETQYF. The CDR3 DNA reads as TGTGCCAGCAGCGCATTACTAGCGGGGGGCCAAGAGACCCAGTACTTC. J is TRBJ2-5 and V is TRBV5-8, with 12 bases matching TRBD2. Germline V gives CDR1 SGHTS, CDR2 YDEGEE. This CDR3 comprises 16 residues. V trimming: 4 bases; J trimming: 1 base; junction bases outside the gene matches: 5.

The chain joins TRBV19 to TRBJ1-2; 9 nucleotides line up with TRBD1. This CDR3 has 14 amino acids. Losses at the gene ends were 3 bases for V and 6 bases for J; bases not matched to a gene: 5. The germline V gene encodes CDR1 LNHDA and CDR2 SQIVND (reference sequence). In DNA form, the CDR3 reads TGTGCCAGTAGTATCATAACAGGGGGCAATGGCTACACCTTC. This gives the protein CASSIITGGNGYTF. The variable domain in full, completed from reference TRBV19 and TRBJ1-2, reads DGGITQSPKYLFRKEGQNVTLSCEQNLNHDAMYWYRQDPGQGLRLIYYSQIVNDFQKGDIAEGYSVSREKKESFPLTVTSAQKNPTAFYLCASSIITGGNGYTFGSGTRLTVV.

Here the CDR3 DNA reads TGTGCCAGTAGTTCGGGGACACCGAACACTGAAGCTTTCTTT. Translating gives CASSSGTPNTEAFF. This rearrangement joins TRBV19 to TRBJ1-1; possible D gene TRBD1, 6 bases. V lost 5 bases to trimming and J lost 1 base, with 11 bases between them. This CDR3 has 14 amino acids. The V gene's germline CDR1 is LNHDA and CDR2 SQIVND (reference sequence).

The gene calls are TRBV6-5 and TRBJ2-5; 7 bases agree with TRBD1. This CDR3 has 13 amino acids. The V and J ends lost 5 bases and 5 bases, in that order; junction bases with no gene match: 5. The germline V gene encodes CDR1 MNHEY and CDR2 SVGAGI. The CDR3 is CASSTTGIETQYF. Written as DNA, the CDR3 is TGTGCCAGCAGTACGACAGGGATCGAGACCCAGTACTTC.

V is TRBV9 and J is TRBJ2-2, with a tentative D call TRBD2 (6 bases). Deletions cut 7 bases from V and 5 bases from J, with 15 bases between. Germline V lookup: CDR1 SGDLS, CDR2 YYNGEE. CDR3 length equals 14 residues. The DNA of the CDR3 is TGTGCCAGCCGGGGGATTCTAGCGACCGGGGAGCTGTTTTTT. Translated, it gives CASRGILATGELFF.